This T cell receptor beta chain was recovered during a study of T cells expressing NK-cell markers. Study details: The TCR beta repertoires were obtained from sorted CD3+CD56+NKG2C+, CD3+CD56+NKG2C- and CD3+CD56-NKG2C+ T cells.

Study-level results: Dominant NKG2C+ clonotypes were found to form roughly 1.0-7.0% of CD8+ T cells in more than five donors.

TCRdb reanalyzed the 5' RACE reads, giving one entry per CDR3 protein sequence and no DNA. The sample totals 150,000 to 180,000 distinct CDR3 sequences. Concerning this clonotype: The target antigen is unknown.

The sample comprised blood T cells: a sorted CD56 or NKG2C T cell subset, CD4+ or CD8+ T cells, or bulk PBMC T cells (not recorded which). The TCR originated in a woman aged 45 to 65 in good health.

The CDR3 spells CASSEEGFYSPLHF. The rearrangement joins TRBV25-1 to TRBJ1-6. Germline assignment: CDR1 MGHDK and CDR2 SYGVNS. This CDR3 comprises 14 residues.